This T cell receptor (beta chain) was retrieved from a study of T cell changes during pregnancy in multiple sclerosis (dated by TCRdb to between 2018 and 2020). As for the study more broadly: In women with multiple sclerosis, the researchers looked at how the T cell repertoire shifted as pregnancy progressed.

The CDR3 starts with the cysteine, ends with the phenylalanine, and has 14 residues. Only CDR3 DNA is held: 42 bases, read in frame from base 1. Here V drops 5 bases and J drops 5 bases, and the junction holds 8 bases not matched to any gene. Via the germline V gene (reference sequence), CDR1 is SEHNR and CDR2 FQNEAQ. As regards this clone: Its antigen target is currently unknown. No clone much larger than this one lies a single base away; base qualities are absent.

Library construction relied on the immunoSEQ multiplex PCR assay. Entries here come from immuneACCESS through TCRdb and include only in-frame sequences with V and J called. Some clones fail to appear in such tables; in the studies checked, an unresolved V gene covers under half of the shortfall, and the cause of the remainder is unknown. This sample has roughly 63,000 clones in its table, and around 93% of those were observed once. The top ten hold less than 4.5% of the sample. This sample comprised CD8+ T cells from peripheral blood mononuclear cells, obtained in the second trimester of pregnancy. The V and J segments used are TRBV7-9 and TRBJ2-7; TRBD1 matches 8 bases in the middle. The receptor's source is a female donor with multiple sclerosis, enrolled in a pregnancy study. The sequenced DNA: TGTGCCAGCAGCCCCCCGGACAGGGTCCACGAGCAGTACTTC. Translated, this gives CASSPPDRVHEQYF.